The TCR beta chain described here comes from a study of cytomegalovirus exposure and HLA in healthy donors. Germline CDR1 MGHRA, CDR2 YSYEKL. Trimming took 4 bases from V and 0 from J, leaving 14 bases between them. The CDR3 covers 16 residues. PCR employed 60 Vbeta and 13 Jbeta primers. Sequencing was performed with immunoSEQ multiplex PCR; in TCRdb, only in-frame clones are kept and a portion is missing. Of 150,000 to 200,000 clones detected, 80% appear once; the ten largest clones hold around 9.8%. Material for sequencing was PBMCs. The chain links TRBV4-1 to TRBJ2-3; D is undetermined. The receptor was derived from a man younger than 30 in good health and CMV-seropositive. This CDR3 is CASSPGRGSSTDTQYF. The CDR3 DNA is TGCGCCAGCAGCCCTGGCCGAGGCAGTAGCACAGATACGCAGTATTTT.